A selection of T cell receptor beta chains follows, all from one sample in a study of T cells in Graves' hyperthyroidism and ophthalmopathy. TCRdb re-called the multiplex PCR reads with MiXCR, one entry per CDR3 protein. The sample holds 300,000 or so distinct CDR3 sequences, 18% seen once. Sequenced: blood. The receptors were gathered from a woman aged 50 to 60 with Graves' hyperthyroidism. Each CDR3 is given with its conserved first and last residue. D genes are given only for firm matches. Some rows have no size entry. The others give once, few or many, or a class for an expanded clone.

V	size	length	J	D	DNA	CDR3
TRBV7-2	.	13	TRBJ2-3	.	TGTGCCAGCAGCTCCCTCAACACAGATACGCAGTATTTT	CASSSLNTDTQYF
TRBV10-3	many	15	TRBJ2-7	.	TGTGCCATCAAACGAGGGTCTAGCTCCGTGGACGAGCAGTACTTC	CAIKRGSSSVDEQYF
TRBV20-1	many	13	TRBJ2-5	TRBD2	TGCAGTGCCATGCGGGGGGCTGAAGAGACCCAGTACTTC	CSAMRGAEETQYF
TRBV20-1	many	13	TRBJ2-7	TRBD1	TGCAGTGCTGCGGGACAGGGTCTACACGAGCAGTACTTC	CSAAGQGLHEQYF
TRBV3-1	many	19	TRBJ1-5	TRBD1	TGTGCCAGCAGCAGCAAGATTGAAAGGGACAGGGTGGCTAATCAGCCCCAGCATTTT	CASSSKIERDRVANQPQHF
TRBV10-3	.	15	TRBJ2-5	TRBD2	TGTGCCATCAGCCAAACCGGGACTAGCGTAGAGACCCAGTACTTC	CAISQTGTSVETQYF
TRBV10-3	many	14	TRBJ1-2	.	TGTGCCATCAGTGAGGGCAGGGGCAACTATGGCTACACCTTC	CAISEGRGNYGYTF
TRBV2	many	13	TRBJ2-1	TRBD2	TGTGCCAGCAGGGGACTAGCGGGGGTTGAGCAGTTCTTC	CASRGLAGVEQFF
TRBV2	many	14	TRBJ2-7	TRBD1	TGTGCCAGCAGTTTCGACAGGGATGTCTACGAGCAGTACTTC	CASSFDRDVYEQYF
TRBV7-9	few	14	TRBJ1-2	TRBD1	TGTGCCAGCAGCGGAATACAGGGGGCCTATGGCTACACCTTC	CASSGIQGAYGYTF
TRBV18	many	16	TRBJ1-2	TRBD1	TGTGCCAGCTCGCTCAATAGACAGGGCGAAGGCTATGGCTACACCTTC	CASSLNRQGEGYGYTF
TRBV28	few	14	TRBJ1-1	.	TGTGCCAGCAAGGGGTCGGGACACAACACTGAAGCTTTCTTT	CASKGSGHNTEAFF
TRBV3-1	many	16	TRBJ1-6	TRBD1	TGTGCCAGCAGCCCAGAGACCGCAGGGGGCGGTTCACCCCTCCACTTT	CASSPETAGGGSPLHF
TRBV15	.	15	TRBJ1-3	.	TGTGCCACCAGCAGCCAGAGGGGACCTGGAAACACCATATATTTT	CATSSQRGPGNTIYF
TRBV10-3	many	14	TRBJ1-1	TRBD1	TGTGCCATCAGTGAATCTGGACAGGGATCTGAAGCTTTCTTT	CAISESGQGSEAFF
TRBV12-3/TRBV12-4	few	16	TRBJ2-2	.	TGTGCCAGCATTCTTAATATCGGGACGAACACCGGGGAGCTGTTTTTT	CASILNIGTNTGELFF